This T cell receptor beta chain was identified during a study of tumor-infiltrating lymphocytes in primary liver carcinoma. Background on the study: The patients presented with primary liver carcinoma, which was managed through surgical resection.

TCR beta cDNA was made from approximately 500 ng total RNA with a constant-region primer. Sequencing libraries for TCR beta derived from three nested multiplex PCR rounds that used slightly modified ARM-PCR. For approximately 11 cycles apiece, the opening two PCR rounds ran with TRBV1-TRBV30 forward primers and a C-beta reverse primer. Each CDR3 protein is one row after TCRdb ran MiXCR on the multiplex PCR reads. The sample yields around 170,000 distinct CDR3 sequences, 60% seen once. Blood RNA originated from unsorted whole blood, with germline DNA additionally extracted. General study results and limits: Lower overlap was observed for tumor-adjacent and tumor-blood pairs relative to tumor region pairs. No comparison of CD4+ and CD8+ repertoires was made, since the samples were bulk unsorted.

Worth noting for this clonotype: Its antigen is still unknown.

The CDR3 totals 13 residues. With 2 bases removed from V and 8 bases from J, the gap between germline ends came to 14 bases. Germline lookup yields CDR1 SQVTM and CDR2 ANQGSEA. Sequenced input: peripheral blood. The V gene is TRBV29-1, the J gene TRBJ2-3; tentatively, D is TRBD1 (5 bases). This clonotype was sampled from a man aged 40-50 years with primary liver carcinoma and hepatitis B virus infection. The CDR3 DNA is TGCAGCGTTGAACAAGGGGATCAATCTACGCAGTATTTT. Translation: CSVEQGDQSTQYF.